The 7 T cell receptor beta chains given below trace back to one sample, sequenced in a study of blood T cells in healthy people across ages. Combining a sample-barcoded 5' primer with a J-beta primer mix, a second PCR ran for about 7 to 11 cycles. TCRdb reprocessed the 5' RACE reads with MiXCR, giving one entry per CDR3 protein. The repertoire holds 600,000 to 1,000,000 distinct CDR3 sequences, around 25% seen once, with more than 3% in the top ten. Another study also made use of these data, one on T cells of mothers and their children.

The sequencing sample was made of blood. Receptors were obtained from a boy under 18 in good health.

The V gene is TRBV29-1, the J gene TRBJ1-2, with D maybe TRBD1 (5 bases). The CDR3 is 14 residues long. Trimming removed 6 bases at V and 4 bases at J, with 18 bases between. In germline, CDR1 is SQVTM, CDR2 ANQGSEA. The CDR3 DNA sequence: TGCAGCGTCGCATATCCTGGGGGGGTCTATGGCTACACCTTC. Its translation: CSVAYPGGVYGYTF.

The chain combines TRBV12-3 or TRBV12-4 with TRBJ2-1, with 10 bases matching TRBD2. The ends lost 6 bases at V and 6 bases at J; junction bases unmatched: 8. The CDR3 covers 15 residues. CDR3 nucleotide sequence: TGTGCCAGCAGCCCTGGGACTAGCGTGGCCAATGAGCAGTTCTTC. It encodes CASSPGTSVANEQFF.

The table lists this clonotype with a few counts. The chain joins TRBV7-9 to TRBJ2-5; weak D call: TRBD2 (5 bases). CDR3 length: 15 amino acids. The germline V gene has CDR1 SEHNR and CDR2 FQNEAQ (reference sequence). Trimming removed 1 base from V and 4 bases from J, with 13 bases in between. This CDR3 is CASSLVLAEAETQYF. The CDR3 DNA reads TGTGCCAGCAGCTTAGTATTGGCGGAGGCAGAGACCCAGTACTTC.

The V gene is TRBV20-1, the J gene TRBJ2-7, with D perhaps TRBD1 or TRBD2 (5 bases each). Trimming pared 7 bases from V and 6 bases from J, leaving 22 bases between. In germline, CDR1 is DFQATT, CDR2 SNEGSKA (reference sequence). CDR3 size: 14 residues. The CDR3 reads CSGSPRSRGGEQYF. The CDR3 DNA follows: TGCAGTGGCTCCCCACGGTCTCGTGGGGGCGAGCAGTACTTC.

The chain links TRBV29-1 to TRBJ1-2; a possible D gene is TRBD1 (5 bases). The CDR3 totals 13 residues. V was trimmed by 6 bases and J by 3 bases, leaving 14 bases between them. The germline CDR1 and CDR2 sequences are SQVTM and ANQGSEA. The CDR3 sequence: CSVGAPLDYGYTF. CDR3 sequence (DNA): TGCAGCGTCGGGGCCCCCCTTGACTATGGCTACACCTTC.

This clonotype was found many times. This sequence joins TRBV11-2 and TRBJ2-5, with 12 bases identical to TRBD2. J gave up 5 bases and V 2 bases, and 0 bases lay outside the gene matches. This CDR3 has 14 amino acids. Germline lookup yields CDR1 SGHAT and CDR2 FQNNGV. DNA of the CDR3: TGTGCCAGCAGCTTAACTAGCGGGAGGGAGACCCAGTACTTC. Translating gives CASSLTSGRETQYF.

This clonotype was picked up a small number of times. The chain uses TRBV18 and TRBJ2-5, with TRBD2 matching 7 bases. The germline V gene encodes CDR1 KGHSH and CDR2 LQKENI. The CDR3 loop spans 13 amino acids. V lost 7 bases and J lost 2; bases outside the gene matches: 4. The CDR3: CASFRSGQETQYF. The CDR3 nucleotides read TGTGCCAGCTTCCGTAGCGGGCAAGAGACCCAGTACTTC.